One and the same sample provided the 23 T cell receptor beta chains below, sequenced in a study of blood T cell repertoires in COVID-19. Here immunoSEQ multiplex PCR was the method, and the copy in TCRdb shows in-frame clones only, minus some. The sample lists around 250,000 clones; around 81% were seen once. Sequencing was carried out using PBMCs or T cells enriched from blood (not recorded which). Receptor source: a man aged 50-59 years who had recovered from COVID-19.

The V gene is TRBV11-3, the J gene TRBJ2-7; D perhaps matches TRBD2 (5 bases). The CDR3 extends over 13 amino acids. Germline V gene data show CDR1 as SGHNT and CDR2 as YENEEA. V lost 8 bases, J lost 7 bases, and 18 bases lay in between. This CDR3 is CASSKGPTGEQYF. The CDR3, as DNA: TGTGCCAGCTCGAAGGGTCCCACGGGGGAGCAGTACTTC.

This clone appeared once. The rearrangement uses TRBV11-3 and TRBJ2-1; TRBD2 aligns across 8 bases. Germline-derived CDR1 and CDR2 are SGHNT and YENEEA. The ends lost 7 bases at V and 3 bases at J; junction bases unmatched: 8. This CDR3 has 15 residues. The CDR3 DNA sequence: TGTGCCAGCAAACCAAGCGGGAGCGGCTACAATGAGCAGTTCTTC. It yields the protein CASKPSGSGYNEQFF.

V and J are TRBV19 and TRBJ2-7; no firm D call. This CDR3 is built from 13 residues. Between the trimmed V and J ends, which lost 5 bases and 2 bases, there was a span of 10 bases. Looked up from germline, CDR1 is LNHDA and CDR2 is SQIVND (reference sequence). CDR3 nucleotides: TGTGCCAGTAGTTTCCCAGGCGCCTACGAGCAGTACTTC. Translated: CASSFPGAYEQYF.

The chain joins TRBV11-2 to TRBJ2-7, with 9 bases aligning to TRBD2. With 5 bases clipped from V and 3 bases from J, the junction kept 8 bases outside the gene matches. The CDR3 contains 15 residues. Germline CDR1 SGHAT, CDR2 FQNNGV. This CDR3 is CASSPRLAEDYEQYF. CDR3 DNA: TGTGCCAGCAGCCCCCGACTAGCGGAAGACTACGAGCAGTACTTC.

The chain links TRBV29-1 to TRBJ1-5; 9 positions match TRBD1. The CDR3 runs 14 residues. Germline CDR1 and CDR2: SQVTM and ANQGSEA. V gave up 6 bases and J gave up 4 bases; unmatched junction bases: 7. The CDR3 here is CSVSDRGGNQPQHF. In DNA, the CDR3 is TGCAGCGTATCCGACAGGGGGGGAAATCAGCCCCAGCATTTT. Supplemented by reference TRBV29-1 and TRBJ1-5, the full variable domain reads SAVISQKPSRDICQRGTSLTIQCQVDSQVTMMFWYRQQPGQSLTLIATANQGSEATYESGFVIDKFPISRPNLTFSTLTVSNMSPEDSSIYLCSVSDRGGNQPQHFGDGTRLSIL.

This clone was counted only a few times. The chain joins TRBV19 to TRBJ2-7, with D possibly called TRBD1 or TRBD2 (5 bases each). The CDR3 loop spans 15 amino acids. The germline V and J ends were trimmed by 4 bases and 6 bases, with 19 bases remaining between them. Germline V CDR1 and CDR2: LNHDA, SQIVND (reference sequence). CDR3 in DNA: TGTGCCAGTAGTACAGAGGGCAGGGTATTCGGCGAGCAGTACTTC. Protein sequence: CASSTEGRVFGEQYF.

This clone was seen more than once but under ten times. This chain links TRBV4-2 with TRBJ2-5; 11 positions agree with TRBD2. The CDR3 is 17 residues long. Germline V gene lookup returns CDR1 LGHNA and CDR2 YNFKEQ. The ends lost 1 base at V and 5 bases at J; junction bases unmatched: 9. CDR3 region: CASSQVEVSGRAETQYF. CDR3 in DNA: TGTGCCAGCAGCCAAGTGGAGGTTAGCGGGAGGGCCGAGACCCAGTACTTC.

This chain joins TRBV7-3 and TRBJ2-2, with TRBD2 identical over 7 bases. Germline CDR1 and CDR2: SGHTA and FQGTGA. The CDR3 runs to 15 residues. Trimming cost V 5 bases and J 5 bases; bases outside gene matches: 8. The CDR3 is CASSPGGRETGELFF. CDR3 in DNA: TGTGCCAGCAGCCCGGGTGGGAGGGAAACCGGGGAGCTGTTTTTT.

The rearrangement uses TRBV23-1 and TRBJ2-7; 7 bases fit TRBD1. TRBV23-1 is designated an ORF whose function remains uncertain. The CDR3 length is 18 residues. V was clipped by 6 bases and J by 9 bases; unmatched bases: 26. In nucleotides, the CDR3 is TGCGCCAGCAGGACAGGGCTAGGTCCGGGGACCGTCTTTGACGGGCAGTACTTC. It translates to CASRTGLGPGTVFDGQYF.

The chain uses TRBV4-2 and TRBJ1-4; possibly TRBD1 for D (6 bases). Germline V gene lookup returns CDR1 LGHNA and CDR2 YNFKEQ. V lost 1 base and J 0 bases, leaving 6 bases between the germline ends. This CDR3 spans 15 amino acids. The CDR3: CASSQGTATNEKLFF. CDR3 bases: TGTGCCAGCAGCCAAGGGACAGCAACTAATGAAAAACTGTTTTTT.

The rearrangement joins TRBV5-4 to TRBJ2-1, with 14 bases lining up with TRBD2. This CDR3 is 15 amino acids long. The V gene end was trimmed by 3 bases and the J gene end by 10 bases; junction bases not matched to a gene: 6. Germline V lookup: CDR1 SGHNT, CDR2 YYREEE (reference sequence). The CDR3 reads CASSSGTSGRKEQFF. The CDR3 DNA follows: TGTGCCAGCAGCTCGGGGACTAGCGGGAGAAAAGAGCAGTTCTTC.

This clone was picked up one time. The chain carries TRBV7-2 and TRBJ2-4; D uncertain. The length of the CDR3 is 17 residues. Looked up from germline, CDR1 is SGHTA and CDR2 is FQGNSA. The V and J ends lost 1 base and 0 bases respectively, with 13 bases between them. CDR3 nucleotides: TGTGCCAGCAGCTTAGTAGCCGACCCCCTAGCCAAAAACATTCAGTACTTC. Its protein is CASSLVADPLAKNIQYF.

V is TRBV4-2 and J is TRBJ1-3, with D perhaps TRBD1 (5 bases). CDR1 is LGHNA, CDR2 YNFKEQ, per germline. The germline V and J ends were trimmed by 2 bases and 0 bases, with 8 bases remaining between them. The CDR3 is 15 amino acids. The CDR3 nucleotides read TGTGCCAGCAGCCAAAACAGGAACTCTGGAAACACCATATATTTT. Translated: CASSQNRNSGNTIYF.

The rearrangement links TRBV20-1 to TRBJ2-7; TRBD2 is a possible D gene (5 bases). CDR1 is DFQATT and CDR2 is SNEGSKA in the germline V gene (reference sequence). V lost 5 bases and J 11 bases, leaving 16 bases between the germline ends. The CDR3 totals 11 residues. This chain's CDR3 is CSAQSPPREYF. CDR3 DNA sequence: TGCAGTGCTCAGTCACCCCCGCGGGAGTACTTC.

In this sample, this clone turned up once. This rearrangement joins TRBV6-5 to TRBJ1-5; 8 bases fit TRBD1. V was pared by 8 bases and J by 0 bases, with 6 bases of the junction left unmatched. The CDR3 is 15 residues long. Germline V CDR1 and CDR2: MNHEY, SVGAGI. Here the CDR3 reads CASGTGRNSNQPQHF. The DNA for the CDR3 is TGTGCCAGCGGGACAGGCCGTAATAGCAATCAGCCCCAGCATTTT.

In its sample, this clone was seen once. This chain joins TRBV6-6 and TRBJ2-7, with a tentative D call TRBD1 (5 bases). V was shortened by 5 bases and J by 0 bases, with 20 bases between the two germline ends. CDR1 is MNHNY and CDR2 is SVGAGI in the germline V gene (reference sequence). The CDR3 runs to 17 residues. The chain's CDR3 is CASSPRFSDSVSYEQYF. The CDR3 DNA reads as TGTGCCAGCAGTCCAAGATTTTCCGACAGCGTCTCCTACGAGCAGTACTTC.

The J gene is TRBJ1-2, the V gene TRBV24-1; maybe TRBD1 (6 bases). Trimming removed 3 bases at V and 4 bases at J, with 8 bases between. The CDR3 has 13 residues. Germline-derived CDR1 and CDR2 are KGHDR and SFDVKD. CDR3: CATSDGGGYGYTF. Here the CDR3 DNA reads TGTGCCACCAGTGATGGGGGCGGCTATGGCTACACCTTC.

This chain links TRBV10-1 with TRBJ2-4; D is possibly TRBD2 (5 bases). V was cut by 4 bases and J by 0 bases, with 10 bases left in between. This CDR3 contains 15 residues. Germline CDR1 and CDR2: WNHNN and SYGVQD (reference sequence). CDR3 amino acids: CASSGGREAKNIQYF. The DNA for the CDR3 is TGCGCCAGCAGTGGAGGCCGGGAAGCCAAAAACATTCAGTACTTC.

The V and J genes are TRBV29-1 and TRBJ1-1; tentative D call: TRBD1 (5 bases). The length of the CDR3 is 14 residues. Germline V gene sequence: CDR1 SQVTM, CDR2 ANQGSEA. Deletions cut 6 bases from V and 0 bases from J, with 14 bases between. The CDR3 spells CSVAQGHLNTEAFF. CDR3 DNA sequence: TGCAGCGTAGCTCAAGGACACCTGAACACTGAAGCTTTCTTT.

The chain links TRBV7-3 to TRBJ2-7; D is perhaps TRBD1 (5 bases). V was shortened by 1 base and J by 7 bases, with 17 bases between the two germline ends. The CDR3 contains 15 residues. Germline lookup yields CDR1 SGHTA and CDR2 FQGTGA. The CDR3 protein is CASSLKRQSSWEQYF. In DNA, the CDR3 is TGTGCCAGCAGCTTAAAGCGACAGTCCTCCTGGGAGCAGTACTTC.

The chain employs TRBV5-8 and TRBJ2-2, with unresolved D. The germline gives CDR1 SGHTS, CDR2 YDEGEE. The CDR3 is 13 amino acids. The V end lost 2 bases, the J end lost 3 bases, and 5 bases lay between the germline ends. This CDR3 reads CASSFQDTGELFF. Here the CDR3 DNA reads TGTGCCAGCAGCTTTCAGGACACCGGGGAGCTGTTTTTT. The full variable domain, its missing parts supplied by reference TRBV5-8 and TRBJ2-2, is EAGVTQSPTHLIKTRGQQATLRCSPISGHTSVYWYQQALGLGLQFLLWYDEGEERNRGNFPPRFSGRQFPNYSSELNVNALELEDSALYLCASSFQDTGELFFGEGSRLTVL.

This clone was seen only once. The chain uses TRBV5-4 and TRBJ2-6; no firm D call. The germline V gene encodes CDR1 SGHNT and CDR2 YYREEE (reference sequence). V was trimmed by 3 bases and J by 0 bases, leaving 4 bases between them. The CDR3 totals 14 residues. CDR3 nucleotide sequence: TGTGCCAGCAGCTCCAACTCTGGGGCCAACGTCCTGACTTTC. Protein: CASSSNSGANVLTF.

V is TRBV7-9 and J is TRBJ2-2; TRBD2 matches at 10 bases. Germline-derived CDR1 and CDR2 are SEHNR and FQNEAQ (reference sequence). The junction had 7 bases not matched to a gene; V was cut back by 3 bases and J by 6 bases. The CDR3 loop spans 16 amino acids. The CDR3 DNA is TGTGCCAGCAGCTTTCAGAGCGGGGGGGCCTCCGGGGAGCTGTTTTTT. This translates into CASSFQSGGASGELFF. The full variable domain, completed using reference TRBV7-9 and TRBJ2-2, is DTGVSQNPRHKITKRGQNVTFRCDPISEHNRLYWYRQTLGQGPEFLTYFQNEAQLEKSRLLSDRFSAERPKGSFSTLEIQRTEQGDSAMYLCASSFQSGGASGELFFGEGSRLTVL.